Sequencing of this T cell receptor beta chain was carried out in a study of CD8 T cells in Susac syndrome. Germline CDR1 and CDR2: SNHLY and FYNNEI. This CDR3 comprises 15 residues. Between the trimmed V and J ends, which lost 5 bases and 5 bases, there was a span of 16 bases. Sequencing of TCR beta was performed on blood CD8+ and CD4+ T cells. Negative isolation yielded CD8+ and CD4+ T cells; FACS enriched TEMRA cells. Reverse transcription of roughly 0.5 to 1 ug RNA used random hexamers. MiXCR, applied by TCRdb to the immunoSEQ multiplex PCR reads, yields one record per CDR3 protein. The sample yields 300,000 or so distinct CDR3 sequences, approximately 90% seen once.

The sequenced sample consisted of CD4+ T cells from PBMCs. The chain joins TRBV2 to TRBJ2-1, with D hard to call. The TCR originated in a human donor with multiple sclerosis. CDR3 sequence reads: CASSLDPAINNEQFF. CDR3 sequence (DNA): TGTGCCAGCAGTCTGGACCCAGCCATTAACAATGAGCAGTTCTTC.